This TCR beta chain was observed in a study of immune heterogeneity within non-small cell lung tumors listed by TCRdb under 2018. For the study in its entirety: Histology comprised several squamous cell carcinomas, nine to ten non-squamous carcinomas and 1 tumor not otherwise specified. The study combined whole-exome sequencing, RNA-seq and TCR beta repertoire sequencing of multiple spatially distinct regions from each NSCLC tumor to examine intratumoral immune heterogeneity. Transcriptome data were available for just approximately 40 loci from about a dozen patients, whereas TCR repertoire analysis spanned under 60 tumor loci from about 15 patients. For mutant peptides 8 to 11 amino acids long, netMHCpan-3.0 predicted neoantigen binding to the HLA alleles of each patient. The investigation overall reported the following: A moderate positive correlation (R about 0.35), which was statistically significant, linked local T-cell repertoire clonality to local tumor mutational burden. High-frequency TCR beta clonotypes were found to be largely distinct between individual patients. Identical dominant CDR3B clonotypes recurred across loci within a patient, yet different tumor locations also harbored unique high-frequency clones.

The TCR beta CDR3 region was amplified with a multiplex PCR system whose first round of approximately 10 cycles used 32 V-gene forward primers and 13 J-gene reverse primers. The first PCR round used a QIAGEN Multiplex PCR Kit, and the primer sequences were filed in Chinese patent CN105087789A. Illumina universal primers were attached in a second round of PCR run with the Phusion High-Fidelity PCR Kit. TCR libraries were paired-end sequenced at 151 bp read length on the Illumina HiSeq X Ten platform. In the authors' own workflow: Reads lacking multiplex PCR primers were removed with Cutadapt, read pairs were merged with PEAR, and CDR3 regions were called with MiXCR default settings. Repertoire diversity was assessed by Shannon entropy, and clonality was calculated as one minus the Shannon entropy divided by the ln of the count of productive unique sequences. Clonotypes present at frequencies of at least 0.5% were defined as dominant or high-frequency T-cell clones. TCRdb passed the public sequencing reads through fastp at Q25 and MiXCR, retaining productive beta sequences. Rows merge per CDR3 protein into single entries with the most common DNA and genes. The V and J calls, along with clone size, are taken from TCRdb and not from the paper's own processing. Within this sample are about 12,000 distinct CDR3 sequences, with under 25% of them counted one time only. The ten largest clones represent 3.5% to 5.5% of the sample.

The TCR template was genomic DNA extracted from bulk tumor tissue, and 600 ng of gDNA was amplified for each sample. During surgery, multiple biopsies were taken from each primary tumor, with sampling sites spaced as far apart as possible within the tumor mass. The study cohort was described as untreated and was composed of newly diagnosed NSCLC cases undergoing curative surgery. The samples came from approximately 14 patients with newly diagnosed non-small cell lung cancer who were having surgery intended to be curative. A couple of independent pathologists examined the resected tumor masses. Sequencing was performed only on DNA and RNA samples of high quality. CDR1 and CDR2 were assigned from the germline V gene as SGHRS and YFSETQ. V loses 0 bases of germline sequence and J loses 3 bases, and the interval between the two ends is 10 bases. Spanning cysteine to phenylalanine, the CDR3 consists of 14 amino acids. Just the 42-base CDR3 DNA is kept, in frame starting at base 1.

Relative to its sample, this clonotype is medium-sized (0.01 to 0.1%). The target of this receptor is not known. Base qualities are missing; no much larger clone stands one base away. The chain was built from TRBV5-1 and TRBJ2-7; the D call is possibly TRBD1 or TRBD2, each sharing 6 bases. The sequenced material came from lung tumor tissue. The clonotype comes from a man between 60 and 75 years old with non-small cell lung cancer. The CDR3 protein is CASSLGGASYEQYF. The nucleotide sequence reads TGCGCCAGCAGCTTGGGGGGGGCTAGCTACGAGCAGTACTTC.